The 11 T cell receptor beta chains in this list originate from one sample, sequenced in a study of blood T cell repertoires in COVID-19. Profiled with immunoSEQ multiplex PCR; TCRdb holds only in-frame clones, not every one. The data contain approximately 160,000 clones, around 78% of them singletons. Sequencing was carried out using PBMCs or T cells enriched from blood (not recorded which). The receptors were sampled from a woman between 50 and 59 years old who had recovered from COVID-19.

The chain employs TRBV11-2 and TRBJ2-3; 7 nucleotides line up with TRBD2. The CDR3 contains 14 residues. Germline-derived CDR1 and CDR2 are SGHAT and FQNNGV. V lost 8 bases, J lost 6 bases, and 11 bases stayed unmatched. The CDR3, as DNA: TGTGCCAGCGGCAACCCCTCCGGGGGGGATACGCAGTATTTT. Translated: CASGNPSGGDTQYF. Full variable domain (rest looked up from reference TRBV11-2 and TRBJ2-3): EAGVAQSPRYKIIEKRQSVAFWCNPISGHATLYWYQQILGQGPKLLIQFQNNGVVDDSQLPKDRFSAERLKGVDSTLKIQPAKLEDSAVYLCASGNPSGGDTQYFGPGTRLTVL.

The chain joins TRBV5-6 to TRBJ2-5; D is possibly TRBD1 (6 bases). CDR1 SGHDT and CDR2 YYEEEE come from the germline V gene. The CDR3 totals 14 residues. Trimming removed 0 bases at V and 4 bases at J, with 10 bases between. This chain's CDR3 is CASSLGGRGETQYF. The CDR3 DNA sequence: TGTGCCAGCAGCTTGGGGGGCAGGGGAGAGACCCAGTACTTC.

This clone was observed a single time. This chain links TRBV6-1 with TRBJ1-2; D gene uncertain. The CDR3 runs to 13 residues. The V gene lost 6 bases and the J gene lost 6 bases, with 14 bases spanning the gap. Germline-derived CDR1 and CDR2 are MNHNS and SASEGT. The CDR3 region is CASRTTLLDGYTF. Written as DNA, the CDR3 is TGTGCCAGCAGGACTACCCTCCTAGATGGCTACACCTTC.

This rearrangement joins TRBV9 to TRBJ2-5; weak D call: TRBD1 (5 bases). The CDR3 is 14 amino acids. Trimming pared 4 bases from V and 1 base from J, leaving 11 bases between. Germline V gives CDR1 SGDLS, CDR2 YYNGEE. This CDR3 is CASSPRQSQETQYF. In nucleotides, the CDR3 is TGTGCCAGCAGCCCAAGACAGTCCCAAGAGACCCAGTACTTC.

The CDR3 region has the DNA TGTGCCAGCAGCTTAGGTGGAGGGAGGTTCTATGGCTACACCTTC. This sequence encodes CASSLGGGRFYGYTF. V usage is TRBV7-9 and J usage is TRBJ1-2, with unresolved D. The CDR3 spans 15 residues. The germline V gene has CDR1 SEHNR and CDR2 FQNEAQ (reference sequence). Trimming left V 1 base short and J 4 bases short, with 13 bases between.

This chain uses TRBV2 with TRBJ2-1, with D possibly matching TRBD1 (6 bases). Germline V gene data show CDR1 as SNHLY and CDR2 as FYNNEI. Trimming removed 4 bases from V and 0 bases from J, with 13 bases in between. The CDR3 is made up of 16 amino acids. The CDR3 here is CASSGGRGSSYNEQFF. The CDR3 nucleotides are TGTGCCAGCAGTGGGGGGCGAGGAAGCTCCTACAATGAGCAGTTCTTC.

Written as DNA, the CDR3 is TGTGCCAGCAGCTCTGGCCCGGGGGTCTACGAGCAGTACGTC. Translating gives CASSSGPGVYEQYV. The gene calls are TRBV7-2 and TRBJ2-7; possible D gene TRBD2, 6 bases. CDR1 SGHTA and CDR2 FQGNSA come from the germline V gene. This CDR3 region has 14 residues. V lost 4 bases and J 3 bases, leaving 13 bases between the germline ends.

V usage is TRBV6-2 or TRBV6-3 and J usage is TRBJ1-2; 9 bases are a match to TRBD1. The CDR3 sequence is 14 residues long. Germline V gene lookup returns CDR1 MNHEY and CDR2 SVGEGT. With 0 bases clipped from V and 7 bases from J, the junction kept 3 bases outside the gene matches. This CDR3 reads CASSYSGTGSGYTF. In DNA, the CDR3 is TGTGCCAGCAGTTACTCGGGGACAGGGTCTGGCTACACCTTC.

The chain couples TRBV28 to TRBJ1-1, with TRBD1 matching over 7 bases. V shed 2 bases and J 4 bases; nucleotides not matched to a gene: 7. This CDR3 comprises 15 residues. The V gene's germline CDR1 is MDHEN and CDR2 SYDVKM. The CDR3 here is CASSLGGGGSTEAFF. The CDR3 DNA follows: TGTGCCAGCAGTTTAGGAGGGGGCGGATCCACTGAAGCTTTCTTT.

The chain is built from TRBV6-6 and TRBJ1-2; no definite D call. This CDR3 region has 16 residues. The V gene's germline CDR1 is MNHNY and CDR2 SVGAGI (reference sequence). V was clipped by 2 bases and J by 3 bases, with 16 bases between them. CDR3 loop: CASSYGLRTSDYGYTF. The DNA of the CDR3 is TGTGCCAGCAGTTACGGGCTCCGGACTTCCGACTATGGCTACACCTTC.

The rearrangement links TRBV6-1 to TRBJ2-5, with TRBD1 as a possible D gene (6 bases). The CDR3 sequence is 17 residues long. Germline assignment: CDR1 MNHNS and CDR2 SASEGT. V was trimmed by 2 bases and J by 4 bases, leaving 20 bases between them. DNA of the CDR3: TGTGCCAGCAGTGAATACTCCTACAGGGTCTTCGGAGAGACCCAGTACTTC. Translating gives CASSEYSYRVFGETQYF.